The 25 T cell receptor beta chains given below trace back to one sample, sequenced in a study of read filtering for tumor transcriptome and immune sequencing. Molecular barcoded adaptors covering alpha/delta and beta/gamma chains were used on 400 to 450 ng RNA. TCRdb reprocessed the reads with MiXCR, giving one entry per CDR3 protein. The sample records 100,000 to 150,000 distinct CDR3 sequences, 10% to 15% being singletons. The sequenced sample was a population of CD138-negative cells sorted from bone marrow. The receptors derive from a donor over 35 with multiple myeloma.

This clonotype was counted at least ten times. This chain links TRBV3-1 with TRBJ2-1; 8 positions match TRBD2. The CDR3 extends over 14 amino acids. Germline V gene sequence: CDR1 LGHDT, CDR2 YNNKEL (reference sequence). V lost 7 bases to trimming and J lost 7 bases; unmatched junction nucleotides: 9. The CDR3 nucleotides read TGTGCCAGCACCCACGGGGGGGTGGCAAATGAGCAGTTCTTC. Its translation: CASTHGGVANEQFF.

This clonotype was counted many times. The CDR3 loop reads CASSRGGTGANVLTF. CDR3 DNA sequence: TGTGCCAGCAGCCGAGGGGGCACTGGGGCCAACGTCCTGACTTTC. V and J are TRBV7-2 and TRBJ2-6; TRBD1 aligns across 7 bases. Trimming removed 5 bases from V and 2 bases from J; junction bases left unmatched: 3. CDR3 length: 15 residues. The germline V gene has CDR1 SGHTA and CDR2 FQGNSA. The full variable domain, rest sourced from reference TRBV7-2 and TRBJ2-6, is GAGVSQSPSNKVTEKGKDVELRCDPISGHTALYWYRQSLGQGLEFLIYFQGNSAPDKSGLPSDRFSAERTGGSVSTLTIQRTQQEDSAVYLCASSRGGTGANVLTFGAGSRLTVL.

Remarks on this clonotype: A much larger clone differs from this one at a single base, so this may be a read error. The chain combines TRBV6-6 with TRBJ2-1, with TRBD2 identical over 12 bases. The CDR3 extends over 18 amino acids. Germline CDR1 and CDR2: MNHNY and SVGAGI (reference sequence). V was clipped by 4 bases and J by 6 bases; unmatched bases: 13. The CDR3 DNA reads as TGTGCCAGCAGTTGCAGGGCTAGCGGGGGGGCCGGGTTCAATGAGCAGTTCTTC. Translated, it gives CASSCRASGGAGFNEQFF.

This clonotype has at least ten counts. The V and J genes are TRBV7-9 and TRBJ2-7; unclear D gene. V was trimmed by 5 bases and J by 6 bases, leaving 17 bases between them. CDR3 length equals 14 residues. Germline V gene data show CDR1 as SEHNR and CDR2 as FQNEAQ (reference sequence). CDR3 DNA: TGTGCCAGCAGCGTGCCATCGGGTAATGGCGAGCAGTACTTC. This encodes CASSVPSGNGEQYF.

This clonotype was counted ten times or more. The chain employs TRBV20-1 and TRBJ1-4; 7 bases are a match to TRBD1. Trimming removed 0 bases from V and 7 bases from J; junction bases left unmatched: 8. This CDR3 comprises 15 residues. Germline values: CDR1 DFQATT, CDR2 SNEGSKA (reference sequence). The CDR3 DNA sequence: TGCAGTGCTAGAGATCCCATGGGACAGCCTGAAAAACTGTTTTTT. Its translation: CSARDPMGQPEKLFF.

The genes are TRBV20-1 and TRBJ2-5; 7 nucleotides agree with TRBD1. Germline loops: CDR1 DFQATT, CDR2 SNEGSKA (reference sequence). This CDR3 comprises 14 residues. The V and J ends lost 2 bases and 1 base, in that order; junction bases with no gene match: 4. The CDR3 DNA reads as TGCAGTGCTAGAAAGGACAGGAGCCAAGAGACCCAGTACTTC. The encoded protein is CSARKDRSQETQYF.

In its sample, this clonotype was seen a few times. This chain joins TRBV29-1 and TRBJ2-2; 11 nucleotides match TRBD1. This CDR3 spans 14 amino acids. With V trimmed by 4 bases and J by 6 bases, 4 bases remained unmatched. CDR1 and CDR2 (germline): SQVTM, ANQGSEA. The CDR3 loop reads CSVARTGGSGELFF. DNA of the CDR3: TGCAGCGTTGCCCGGACAGGGGGCTCCGGGGAGCTGTTTTTT.

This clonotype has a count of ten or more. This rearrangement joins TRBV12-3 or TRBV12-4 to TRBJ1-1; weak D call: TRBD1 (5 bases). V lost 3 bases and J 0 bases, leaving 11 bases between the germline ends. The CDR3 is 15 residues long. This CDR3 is CASSFGQSLNTEAFF. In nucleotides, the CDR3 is TGTGCCAGCAGTTTCGGACAAAGTTTGAACACTGAAGCTTTCTTT.

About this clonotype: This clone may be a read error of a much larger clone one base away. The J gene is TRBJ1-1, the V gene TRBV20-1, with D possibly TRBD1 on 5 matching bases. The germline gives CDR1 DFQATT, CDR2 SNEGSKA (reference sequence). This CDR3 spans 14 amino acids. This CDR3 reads CSARDTPWGTEAIF. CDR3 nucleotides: TGCAGTGCTAGAGACACCCCCTGGGGCACTGAAGCTATCTTT.

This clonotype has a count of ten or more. CDR3 DNA: TGTGCCAGCAGCCTCCCGGAAAGGGGCACTGAAGCTTTCTTT. The encoded protein is CASSLPERGTEAFF. The chain has TRBV7-9 and TRBJ1-1, with TRBD1 as a possible D gene (5 bases). Deletions cut 5 bases from V and 4 bases from J, with 14 bases between. The germline CDR1 and CDR2 sequences are SEHNR and FQNEAQ (reference sequence). The CDR3 contains 14 residues.

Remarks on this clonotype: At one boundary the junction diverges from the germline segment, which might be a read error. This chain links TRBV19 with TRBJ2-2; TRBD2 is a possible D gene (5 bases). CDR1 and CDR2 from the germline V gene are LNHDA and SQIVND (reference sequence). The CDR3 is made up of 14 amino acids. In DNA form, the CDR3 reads TGTGCCAGTAGTATCTCTCGGAACACCGGGGAGCCGTTTTTT. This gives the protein CASSISRNTGEPFF.

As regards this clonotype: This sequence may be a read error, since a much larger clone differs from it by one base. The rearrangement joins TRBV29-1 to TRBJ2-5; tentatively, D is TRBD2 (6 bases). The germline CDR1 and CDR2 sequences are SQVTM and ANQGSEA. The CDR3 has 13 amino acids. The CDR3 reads CCVGGSGEETQYF. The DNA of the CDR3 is TGCTGCGTTGGGGGGAGTGGAGAAGAGACCCAGTACTTC.

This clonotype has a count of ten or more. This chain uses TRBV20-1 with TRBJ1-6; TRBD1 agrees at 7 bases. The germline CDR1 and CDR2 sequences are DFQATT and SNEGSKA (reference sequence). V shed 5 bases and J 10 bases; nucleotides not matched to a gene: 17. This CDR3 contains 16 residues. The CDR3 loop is CSARNSGPGQNSPLHF. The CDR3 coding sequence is TGCAGTGCTCGAAACTCCGGTCCGGGACAGAACTCACCCCTCCACTTT.

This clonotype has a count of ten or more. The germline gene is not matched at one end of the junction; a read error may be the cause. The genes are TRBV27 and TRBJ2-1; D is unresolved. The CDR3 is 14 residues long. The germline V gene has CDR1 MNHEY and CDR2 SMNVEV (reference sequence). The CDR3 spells CASPPSTGYNGQFF. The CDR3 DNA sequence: TGTGCCAGCCCCCCCTCGACTGGCTACAATGGGCAGTTCTTC.

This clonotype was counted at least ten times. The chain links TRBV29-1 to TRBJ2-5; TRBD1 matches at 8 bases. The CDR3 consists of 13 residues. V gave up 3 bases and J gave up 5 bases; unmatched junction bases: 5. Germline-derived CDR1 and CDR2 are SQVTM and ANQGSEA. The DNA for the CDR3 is TGCAGCGTTGATTCAGGGGGCGATGAGACCCAGTACTTC. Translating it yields CSVDSGGDETQYF.

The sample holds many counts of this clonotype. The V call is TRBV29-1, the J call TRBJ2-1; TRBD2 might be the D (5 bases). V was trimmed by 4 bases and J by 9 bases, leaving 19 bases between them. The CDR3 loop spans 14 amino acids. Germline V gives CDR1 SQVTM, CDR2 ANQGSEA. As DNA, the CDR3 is TGCAGCGTTGTTCTGAACGGGATTCCGATTGAGCAGTTCTTC. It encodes CSVVLNGIPIEQFF.

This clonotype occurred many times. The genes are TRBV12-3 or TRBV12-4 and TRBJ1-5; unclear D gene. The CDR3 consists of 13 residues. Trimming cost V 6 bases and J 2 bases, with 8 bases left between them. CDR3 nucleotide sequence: TGTGCCAGCAGAGGCCTGGGCAATCAGCCCCAGCATTTT. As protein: CASRGLGNQPQHF.

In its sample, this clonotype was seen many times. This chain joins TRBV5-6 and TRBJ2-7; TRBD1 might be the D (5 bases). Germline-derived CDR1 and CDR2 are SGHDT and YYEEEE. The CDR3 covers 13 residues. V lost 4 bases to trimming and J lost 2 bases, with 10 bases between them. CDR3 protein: CASSTLTAYEQYF. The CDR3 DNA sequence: TGTGCCAGCAGCACCCTGACAGCCTACGAGCAGTACTTC. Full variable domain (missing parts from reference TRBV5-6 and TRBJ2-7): DAGVTQSPTHLIKTRGQQVTLRCSPKSGHDTVSWYQQALGQGPQFIFQYYEEEERQRGNFPDRFSGHQFPNYSSELNVNALLLGDSALYLCASSTLTAYEQYFGPGTRLTVT.

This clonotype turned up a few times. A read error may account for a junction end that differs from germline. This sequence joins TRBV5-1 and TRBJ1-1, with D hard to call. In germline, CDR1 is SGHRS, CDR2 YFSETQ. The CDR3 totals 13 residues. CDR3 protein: CANSRTFNTEAFF. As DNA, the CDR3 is TGCGCCAACAGCCGGACGTTTAACACTGAAGCTTTCTTT.

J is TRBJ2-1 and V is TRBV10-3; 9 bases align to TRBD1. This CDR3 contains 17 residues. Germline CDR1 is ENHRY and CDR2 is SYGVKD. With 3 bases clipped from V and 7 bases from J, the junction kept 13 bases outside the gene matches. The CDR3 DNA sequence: TGTGCCATCAGTGATCCCCATGGGGACAGGGTCTTTAATGAGCAGTTCTTC. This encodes CAISDPHGDRVFNEQFF.

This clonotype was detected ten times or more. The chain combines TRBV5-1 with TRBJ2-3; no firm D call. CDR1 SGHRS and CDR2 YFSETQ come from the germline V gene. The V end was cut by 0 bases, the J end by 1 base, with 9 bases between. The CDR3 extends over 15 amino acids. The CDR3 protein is CASSLATDRTDTQYF. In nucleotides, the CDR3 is TGCGCCAGCAGCTTGGCAACAGATCGCACAGATACGCAGTATTTT.

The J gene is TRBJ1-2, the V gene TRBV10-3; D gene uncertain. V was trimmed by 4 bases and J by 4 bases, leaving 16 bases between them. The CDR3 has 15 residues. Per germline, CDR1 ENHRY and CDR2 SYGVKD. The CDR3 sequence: CAISVEKGYSYGYTF. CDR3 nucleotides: TGTGCCATCAGTGTTGAGAAGGGCTATAGCTATGGCTACACCTTC.

In DNA form, the CDR3 reads TGTGCCAGTACCCATGGGGGCAGGGGGCCGTCCGGGGAGCTGTTTTTT. It codes for CASTHGGRGPSGELFF. The chain employs TRBV19 and TRBJ2-2, with TRBD1 matching over 8 bases. The CDR3 runs 16 residues. V gave up 7 bases and J gave up 6 bases; unmatched junction bases: 13. Germline V gene lookup returns CDR1 LNHDA and CDR2 SQIVND (reference sequence).

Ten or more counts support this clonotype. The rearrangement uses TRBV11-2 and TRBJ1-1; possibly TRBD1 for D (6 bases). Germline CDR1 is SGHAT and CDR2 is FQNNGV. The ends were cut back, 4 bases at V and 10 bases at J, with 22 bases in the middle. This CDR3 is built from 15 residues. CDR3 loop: CASSSRGPSVGSAFF. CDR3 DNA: TGTGCCAGCAGCTCCAGGGGACCGTCCGTGGGATCAGCTTTCTTT.

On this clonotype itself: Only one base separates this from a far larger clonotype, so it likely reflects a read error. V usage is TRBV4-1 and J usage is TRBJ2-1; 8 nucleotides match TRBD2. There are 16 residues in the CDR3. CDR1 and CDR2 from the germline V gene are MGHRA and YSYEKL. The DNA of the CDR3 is TGTGCCAGCAGCCAAGAACCGCAGGGGACTAGAAATGAGCAGTCCTTC. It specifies CASSQEPQGTRNEQSF.